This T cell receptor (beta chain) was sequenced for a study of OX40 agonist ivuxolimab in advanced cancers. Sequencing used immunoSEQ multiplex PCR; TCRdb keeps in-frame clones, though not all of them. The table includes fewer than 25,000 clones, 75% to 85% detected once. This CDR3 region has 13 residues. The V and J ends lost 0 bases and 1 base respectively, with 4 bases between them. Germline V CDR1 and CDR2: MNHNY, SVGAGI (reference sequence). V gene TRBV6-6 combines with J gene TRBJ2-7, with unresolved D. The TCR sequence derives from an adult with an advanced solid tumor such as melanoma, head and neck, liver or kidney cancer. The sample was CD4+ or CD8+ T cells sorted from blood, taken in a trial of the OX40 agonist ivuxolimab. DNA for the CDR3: TGTGCCAGCAGTTACTCGGGGTCCTACGAGCAGTACTTC. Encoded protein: CASSYSGSYEQYF.